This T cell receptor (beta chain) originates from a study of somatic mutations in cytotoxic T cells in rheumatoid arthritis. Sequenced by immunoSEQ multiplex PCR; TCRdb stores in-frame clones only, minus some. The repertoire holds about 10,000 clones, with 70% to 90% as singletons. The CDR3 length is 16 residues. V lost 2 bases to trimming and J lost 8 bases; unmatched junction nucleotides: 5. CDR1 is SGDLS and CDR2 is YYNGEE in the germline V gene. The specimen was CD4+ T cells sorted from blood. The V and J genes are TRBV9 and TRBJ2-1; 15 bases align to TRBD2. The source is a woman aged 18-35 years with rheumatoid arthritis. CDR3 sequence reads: CASSVGLAGGFDEQFF. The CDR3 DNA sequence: TGTGCCAGCAGCGTGGGACTAGCGGGAGGATTCGATGAGCAGTTCTTC.